The sequence of this T cell receptor (beta chain) was determined in a study of OX40 agonist ivuxolimab in advanced cancers. Study-level background: Partial responses were observed in three patients, of whom one had hepatocellular carcinoma and two had cutaneous melanoma.

As for this clone: Its antigen is unknown.

Study results and limitations: Clonal expansion by week 6 occurred in CD4+ and CD8+ blood T cells (at 0.1 to 3.0 mg/kg). The study did not work out the antigen specificity of the expanded peripheral T cells.

Here immunoSEQ multiplex PCR was the method, and the copy in TCRdb shows in-frame clones only, minus some. Counted here are about 40,000 clones, 88% occurring once; the ten biggest clones make up around 25%. The specimen comprised CD4+ or CD8+ T cells sorted from blood, sampled in a trial of the OX40 agonist ivuxolimab. This TCR came from an adult with an advanced solid tumor such as melanoma, head and neck, liver or kidney cancer.

The CDR3 here is CASSQKGLAESYEQYF. CDR3 coding DNA: TGCGCCAGCAGCCAAAAGGGACTAGCGGAATCCTACGAGCAGTACTTC. The J gene is TRBJ2-7, the V gene TRBV4-1; 11 bases are shared with TRBD2. The V and J ends lost 2 bases and 1 base, in that order; junction bases with no gene match: 4. The germline V gene has CDR1 MGHRA and CDR2 YSYEKL. This CDR3 spans 16 amino acids.